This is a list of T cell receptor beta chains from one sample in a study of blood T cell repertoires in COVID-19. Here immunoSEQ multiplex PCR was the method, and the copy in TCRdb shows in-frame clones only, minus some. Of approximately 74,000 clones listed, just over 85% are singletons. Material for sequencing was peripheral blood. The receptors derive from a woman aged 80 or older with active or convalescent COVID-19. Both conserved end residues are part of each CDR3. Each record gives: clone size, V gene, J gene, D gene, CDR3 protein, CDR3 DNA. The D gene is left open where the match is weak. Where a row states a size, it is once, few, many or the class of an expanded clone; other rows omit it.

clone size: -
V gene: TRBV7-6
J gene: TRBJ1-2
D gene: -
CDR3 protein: CASSTGGGAYGYTF
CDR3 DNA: TGTGCCAGCAGCACAGGCGGGGGAGCCTATGGCTACACCTTC

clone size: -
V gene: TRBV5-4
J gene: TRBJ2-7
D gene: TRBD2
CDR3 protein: CASSLSGIGGVSYEQYF
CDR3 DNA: TGTGCCAGCAGCTTGTCCGGTATCGGGGGGGTTTCCTACGAGCAGTACTTC

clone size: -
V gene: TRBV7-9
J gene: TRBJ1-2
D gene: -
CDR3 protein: CASSLDGIHGYTF
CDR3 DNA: TGTGCCAGCAGCTTAGACGGGATCCATGGCTACACCTTC

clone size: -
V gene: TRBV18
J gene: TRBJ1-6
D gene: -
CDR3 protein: CASSPFNSPLHF
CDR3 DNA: TGTGCCAGCTCACCCTTTAATTCACCCCTCCACTTT

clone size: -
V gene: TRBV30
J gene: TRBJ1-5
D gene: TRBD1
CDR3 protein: CAWRPGQGFNQPQHF
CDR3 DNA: TGTGCCTGGAGGCCCGGACAGGGGTTCAATCAGCCCCAGCATTTT

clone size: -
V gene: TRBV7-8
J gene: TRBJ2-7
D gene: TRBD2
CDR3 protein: CASSRERGALNEQYF
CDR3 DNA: TGTGCCAGCAGCCGTGAGCGGGGGGCCCTCAACGAGCAGTACTTC

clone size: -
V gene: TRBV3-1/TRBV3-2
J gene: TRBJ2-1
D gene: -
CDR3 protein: CASSQAGGKDEQFF
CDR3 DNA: TGTGCCAGCAGCCAAGCCGGCGGGAAGGACGAGCAGTTCTTC

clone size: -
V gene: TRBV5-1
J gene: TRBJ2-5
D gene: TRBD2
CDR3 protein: CASSPWGGGQETQYF
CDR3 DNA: TGCGCCAGCAGCCCCTGGGGCGGGGGGCAAGAGACCCAGTACTTC

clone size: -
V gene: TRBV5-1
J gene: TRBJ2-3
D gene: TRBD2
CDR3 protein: CASSLVPGLAADTQYF
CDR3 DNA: TGCGCCAGCAGCTTAGTACCGGGACTAGCGGCAGATACGCAGTATTTT

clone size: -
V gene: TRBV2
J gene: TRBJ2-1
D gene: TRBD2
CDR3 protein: CASSGDYNNEQFF
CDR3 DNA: TGTGCCAGCAGTGGGGACTACAACAATGAGCAGTTCTTC

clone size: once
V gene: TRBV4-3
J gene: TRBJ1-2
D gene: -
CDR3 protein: CASSQGGGYGYTF
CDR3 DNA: TGCGCCAGCAGCCAAGGGGGAGGCTATGGCTACACCTTC

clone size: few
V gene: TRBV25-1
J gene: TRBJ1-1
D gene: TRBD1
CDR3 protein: CASSGETGGVSGTEAFF
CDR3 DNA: TGTGCCAGCAGTGGCGAAACAGGGGGGGTTAGTGGCACTGAAGCTTTCTTT

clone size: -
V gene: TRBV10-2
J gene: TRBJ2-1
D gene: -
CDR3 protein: CASSVYRQTSEQFF
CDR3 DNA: TGCGCCAGCAGTGTATACCGACAGACTAGTGAGCAGTTCTTC

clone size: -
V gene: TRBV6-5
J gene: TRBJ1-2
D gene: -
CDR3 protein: CASSYSAGQFYGYTF
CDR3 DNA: TGTGCCAGCAGTTACTCGGCAGGGCAGTTCTATGGCTACACCTTC

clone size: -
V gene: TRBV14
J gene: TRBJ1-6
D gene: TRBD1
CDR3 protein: CASSPRTGFYLSNSPLHF
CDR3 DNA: TGTGCCAGCAGCCCCCGGACAGGGTTTTATCTCTCTAATTCACCCCTCCACTTT

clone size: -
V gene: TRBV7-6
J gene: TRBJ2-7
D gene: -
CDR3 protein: CASSLQGEQYF
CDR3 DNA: TGTGCCAGCAGCTTACAGGGCGAGCAGTACTTC

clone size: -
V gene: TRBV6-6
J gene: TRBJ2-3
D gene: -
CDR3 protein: CASSYYGQGVDTQYF
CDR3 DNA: TGTGCCAGCAGTTACTACGGGCAGGGTGTAGATACGCAGTATTTT

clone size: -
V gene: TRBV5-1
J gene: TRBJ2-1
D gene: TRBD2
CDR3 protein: CASSPIGGATYNEQFF
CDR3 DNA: TGCGCCAGCAGCCCAATCGGGGGGGCAACCTACAATGAGCAGTTCTTC

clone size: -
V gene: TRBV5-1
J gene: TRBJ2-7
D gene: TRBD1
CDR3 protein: CASSLGDRERFHEQYF
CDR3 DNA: TGCGCCAGCAGCTTGGGGGACAGGGAGAGATTCCACGAGCAGTACTTC

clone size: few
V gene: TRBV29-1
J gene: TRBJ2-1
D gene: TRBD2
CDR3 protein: CSVRTSGGSSYNEQFF
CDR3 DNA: TGCAGCGTTCGGACTAGCGGGGGGAGCTCCTACAATGAGCAGTTCTTC

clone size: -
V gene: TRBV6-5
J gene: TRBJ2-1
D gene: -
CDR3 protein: CASEGTPHMEQFF
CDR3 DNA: TGTGCCAGCGAGGGGACTCCTCACATGGAGCAGTTCTTC

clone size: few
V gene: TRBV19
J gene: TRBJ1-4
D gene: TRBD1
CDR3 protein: CASSIGTGWNEKLFF
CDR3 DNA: TGTGCCAGTAGTATAGGGACAGGTTGGAATGAAAAACTGTTTTTT

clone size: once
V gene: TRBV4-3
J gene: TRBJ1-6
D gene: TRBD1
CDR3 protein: CASSQEPGTGFSPLHF
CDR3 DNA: TGCGCCAGCAGCCAAGAACCCGGGACAGGGTTCTCACCCCTCCACTTT

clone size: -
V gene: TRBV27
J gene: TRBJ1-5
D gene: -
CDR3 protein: CASSLEHNQPQHF
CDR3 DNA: TGTGCCAGCAGTTTGGAGCACAATCAGCCCCAGCATTTT

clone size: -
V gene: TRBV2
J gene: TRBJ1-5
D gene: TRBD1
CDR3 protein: CASSGTGGNQPQHF
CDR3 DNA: TGTGCCAGCAGTGGGACAGGGGGCAATCAGCCCCAGCATTTT

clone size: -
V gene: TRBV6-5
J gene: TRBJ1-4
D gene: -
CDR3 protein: CASLGRTNEKLFF
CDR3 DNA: TGTGCCAGTCTAGGGAGAACTAATGAAAAACTGTTTTTT

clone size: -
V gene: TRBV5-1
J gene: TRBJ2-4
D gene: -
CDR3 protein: CASSTGWVGAKNIQYF
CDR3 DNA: TGCGCCAGCAGCACGGGGTGGGTAGGGGCCAAAAACATTCAGTACTTC

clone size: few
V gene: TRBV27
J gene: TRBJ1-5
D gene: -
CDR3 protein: CASSDRYSNQPQHF
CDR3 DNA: TGTGCCAGCAGCGACAGATATAGCAATCAGCCCCAGCATTTT

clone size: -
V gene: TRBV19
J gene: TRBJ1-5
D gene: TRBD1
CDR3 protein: CASSILPGQSLRAQPQHF
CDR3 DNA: TGTGCCAGTAGTATACTGCCGGGACAGTCCCTTCGGGCTCAGCCCCAGCATTTT

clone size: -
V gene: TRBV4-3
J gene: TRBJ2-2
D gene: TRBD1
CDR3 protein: CASSQGHDRANTGELFF
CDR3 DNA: TGCGCCAGCAGCCAAGGACACGACAGGGCGAACACCGGGGAGCTGTTTTTT

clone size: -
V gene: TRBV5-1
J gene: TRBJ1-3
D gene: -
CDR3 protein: CASSTGLSGNTIYF
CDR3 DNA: TGCGCCAGCAGCACAGGGTTATCTGGAAACACCATATATTTT

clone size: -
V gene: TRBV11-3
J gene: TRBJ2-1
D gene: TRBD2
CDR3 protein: CASSFSLWLAGFSEQFF
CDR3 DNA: TGTGCCAGCAGCTTCTCCCTTTGGCTAGCGGGATTCAGTGAGCAGTTCTTC

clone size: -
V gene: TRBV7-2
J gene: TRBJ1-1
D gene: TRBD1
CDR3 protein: CASSFYRGPTTEAFF
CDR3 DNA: TGTGCCAGCAGCTTCTACAGGGGACCTACCACTGAAGCTTTCTTT

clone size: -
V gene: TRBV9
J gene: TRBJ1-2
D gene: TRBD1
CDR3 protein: CASSPQGENYGYTF
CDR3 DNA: TGTGCCAGCAGCCCTCAGGGGGAAAACTATGGCTACACCTTC

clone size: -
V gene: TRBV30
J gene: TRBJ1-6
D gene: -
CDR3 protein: CAWSVQGLSYNSPLHF
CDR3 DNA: TGTGCCTGGAGTGTACAGGGTTTGTCCTATAATTCACCCCTCCACTTT

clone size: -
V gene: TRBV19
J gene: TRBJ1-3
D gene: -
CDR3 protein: CASSMENPNTIYF
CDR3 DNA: TGTGCCAGTAGTATGGAGAACCCAAACACCATATATTTT

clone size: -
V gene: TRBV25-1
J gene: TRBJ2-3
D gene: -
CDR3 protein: CASSEWRGPTDTQYF
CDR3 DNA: TGTGCCAGCAGTGAATGGCGGGGGCCCACAGATACGCAGTATTTT

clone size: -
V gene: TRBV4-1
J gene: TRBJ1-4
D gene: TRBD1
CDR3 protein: CASSSDREGEKLFF
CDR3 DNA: TGCGCCAGCAGCTCGGACAGGGAGGGCGAAAAACTGTTTTTT

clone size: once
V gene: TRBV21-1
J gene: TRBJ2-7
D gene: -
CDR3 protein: CASSKGKGGTGQYF
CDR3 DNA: TGTGCCAGCAGCAAAGGGAAGGGAGGGACGGGGCAGTACTTC

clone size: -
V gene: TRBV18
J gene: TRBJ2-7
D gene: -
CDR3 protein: CASSQQPGYEQYF
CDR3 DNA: TGTGCCAGCTCCCAACAGCCGGGGTACGAGCAGTACTTC

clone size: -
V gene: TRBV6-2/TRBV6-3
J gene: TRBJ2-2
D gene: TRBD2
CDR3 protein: CASSYWAGAGGELFF
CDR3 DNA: TGTGCCAGCAGTTACTGGGCGGGAGCAGGCGGGGAGCTGTTTTTT

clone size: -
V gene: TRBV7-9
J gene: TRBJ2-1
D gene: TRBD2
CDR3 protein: CASSSPGLAANNEQFF
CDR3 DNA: TGTGCCAGCAGCTCACCGGGACTAGCGGCGAACAATGAGCAGTTCTTC